This T cell receptor beta chain was captured by sequencing in a study of blood T cell repertoires in COVID-19. Study as a whole: T cells, B-cell-depleted T cells, or PBMCs supplied cDNA or gDNA.

V lost 3 bases to trimming and J lost 8 bases, with 16 bases between them. Germline CDR1 reads SGHVS; CDR2 reads FQNEAQ. The CDR3 consists of 15 residues. Original data processing: The assay estimated nucleated cells by amplifying reference gene primers. Sequencing was performed with immunoSEQ multiplex PCR; in TCRdb, only in-frame clones are kept and a portion is missing. That table supplies the V and J calls and clone size; D and trimming were determined from the DNA. In the table there are some 260,000 clones, 75% to 90% of which are singletons. Sequencing was carried out using PBMCs or T cells enriched from blood (not recorded which). This chain joins TRBV7-8 and TRBJ1-4; D might be TRBD1 (6 bases). The sequence was obtained from a woman aged 25 to 45 with acute COVID-19. CDR3 region: CASSFWGQEREKLFF. CDR3 nucleotides: TGTGCCAGCAGCTTTTGGGGACAAGAGAGAGAAAAACTGTTTTTT. The entire variable domain, with the rest obtained from reference TRBV7-8 and TRBJ1-4, is as follows: GAGVSQSPRYKVAKRGQDVALRCDPISGHVSLFWYQQALGQGPEFLTYFQNEAQLDKSGLPSDRFFAERPEGSVSTLKIQRTQQEDSAVYLCASSFWGQEREKLFFGSGTQLSVL.